This TCR beta chain was profiled in a study of cytomegalovirus exposure and HLA in healthy donors. Broader study findings: The majority of TCR sequences were rare, yet some public TCRs appeared in many donors. In vitro work confirmed that a few CMV-associated chains recognize CMV antigens.

Concerning this clone itself: Its matching antigen is unknown.

Primers included in the PCR were 60 Vbeta and 13 Jbeta primers. Generated by immunoSEQ multiplex PCR, the TCRdb table keeps only in-frame clones and is missing some. The sample has about 170,000 clones; about 65% are singletons. This CDR3 comprises 15 residues. The V gene's germline CDR1 is SNHLY and CDR2 FYNNEI. V gave up 6 bases and J gave up 4 bases; unmatched junction bases: 6. The sample was PBMCs. The receptor comes from a girl aged 5-17 years in good health and CMV-seronegative. This chain uses TRBV2 with TRBJ2-7; TRBD2 matches at 13 bases. The CDR3 loop is CASRPGLAGAYEQYF. The CDR3 DNA sequence: TGTGCCAGCAGACCAGGACTAGCGGGGGCATACGAGCAGTACTTC.